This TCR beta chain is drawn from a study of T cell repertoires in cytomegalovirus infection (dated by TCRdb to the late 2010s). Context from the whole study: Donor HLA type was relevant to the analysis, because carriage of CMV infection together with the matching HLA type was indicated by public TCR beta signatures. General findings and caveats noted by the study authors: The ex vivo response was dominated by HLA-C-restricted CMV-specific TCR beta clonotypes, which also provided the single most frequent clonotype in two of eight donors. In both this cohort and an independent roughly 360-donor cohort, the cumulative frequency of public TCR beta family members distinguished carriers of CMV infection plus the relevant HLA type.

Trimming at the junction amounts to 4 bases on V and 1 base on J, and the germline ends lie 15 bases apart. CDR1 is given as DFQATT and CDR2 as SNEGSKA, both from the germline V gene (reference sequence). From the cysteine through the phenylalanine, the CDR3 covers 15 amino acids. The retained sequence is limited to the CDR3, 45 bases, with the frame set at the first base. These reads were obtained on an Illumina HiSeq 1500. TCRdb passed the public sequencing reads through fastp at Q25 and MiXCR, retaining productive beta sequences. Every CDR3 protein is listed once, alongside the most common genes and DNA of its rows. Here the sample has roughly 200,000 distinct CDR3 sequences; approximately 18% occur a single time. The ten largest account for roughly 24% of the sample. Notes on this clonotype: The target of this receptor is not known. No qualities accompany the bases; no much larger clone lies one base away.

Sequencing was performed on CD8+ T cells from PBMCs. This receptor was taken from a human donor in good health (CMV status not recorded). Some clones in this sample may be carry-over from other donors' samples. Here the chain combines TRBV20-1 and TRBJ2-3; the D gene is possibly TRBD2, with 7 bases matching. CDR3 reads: CSAIGCGGCTDTQYF. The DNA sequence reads TGCAGTGCTATCGGGTGCGGGGGCTGCACAGATACGCAGTATTTT.